This TCR beta chain is from a study of Graves' ophthalmopathy and Graves' hyperthyroidism. Study findings and constraints: Ophthalmopathy progression prediction by the model yielded a sensitivity of about 71% and a specificity of around 72%.

The CDR3 sequence is 15 residues long. V was trimmed by 4 bases and J by 4 bases, leaving 10 bases between them. Germline lookup yields CDR1 KGHDR and CDR2 SFDVKD. This clonotype was observed many times. Its antigen is unknown. Scientists amplified the TCR beta CDR3 regions from RNA transcripts. In the first round, RT-PCR was carried out with HTBI primers, and a multiplex PCR formed the second round. From the multiplex PCR reads, TCRdb called clonotypes with MiXCR, one entry per CDR3 protein. The data contain some 1.1 million distinct CDR3 sequences, 35% to 45% of them singletons. The sequenced sample consisted of peripheral blood or thyroid tissue (not recorded which). This receptor was obtained from an adult man with Graves' hyperthyroidism. The chain is built from TRBV24-1 and TRBJ2-6; TRBD1 or TRBD2 may be the D gene (5 bases each). The CDR3 bases are TGTGCCACCAGTGAGGGGACGTCCGGGGCCAACGTCCTGACTTTC. Protein: CATSEGTSGANVLTF.